One sample yielded the 11 T cell receptor beta chains listed below, sequenced in a study of OX40 agonist ivuxolimab in advanced cancers. Profiled with immunoSEQ multiplex PCR; TCRdb holds only in-frame clones, not every one. The table has tens of thousands of clones, around 86% seen once. The sample consisted of CD4+ or CD8+ T cells sorted from blood, taken in a trial of the OX40 agonist ivuxolimab. The receptors shown here come from an adult with an advanced solid tumor such as melanoma, head and neck, liver or kidney cancer.

This clone has only one observation. The gene calls are TRBV7-2 and TRBJ2-2, with D tentatively TRBD1 (6 bases). CDR3 length equals 16 residues. The germline V and J ends were trimmed by 5 bases and 1 base, with 14 bases remaining between them. Germline CDR1 is SGHTA and CDR2 is FQGNSA. The CDR3 spells CASSPVGTQNTGELFF. The CDR3 region has the DNA TGTGCCAGCAGCCCAGTGGGGACACAGAACACCGGGGAGCTGTTTTTT.

The J gene is TRBJ2-1, the V gene TRBV18, with 7 bases fitting TRBD1. The germline CDR1 and CDR2 sequences are KGHSH and LQKENI. This CDR3 spans 13 amino acids. V shed 6 bases, J shed 9 bases, and the junction held 8 bases outside the gene matches. The CDR3 sequence: CASSTGQFGEQFF. CDR3 sequence (DNA): TGTGCCAGCTCTACGGGACAGTTCGGTGAGCAGTTCTTC.

The rearrangement joins TRBV28 to TRBJ2-7; D not certain. Trimming removed 2 bases from V and 3 bases from J, with 11 bases in between. CDR1 and CDR2 (germline): MDHEN, SYDVKM. The CDR3 consists of 14 residues. The CDR3 loop is CASSLVASYYEQYF. For the CDR3, the DNA is TGTGCCAGCAGTTTAGTTGCGAGCTACTACGAGCAGTACTTC.

Details on this clone: An end of the junction differs from the germline gene, which may be a read error. The chain couples TRBV18 to TRBJ1-4; D is ambiguous. Germline CDR1 reads KGHSH; CDR2 reads LQKENI. This CDR3 region has 14 residues. CDR3 sequence (DNA): TGTGCCAGCTCCCCACCGTCGGGAAATGAAAAACTGTTTTTT. Its protein is CASSPPSGNEKLFF. The full variable domain, completed using reference TRBV18 and TRBJ1-4, is NAGVMQNPRHLVRRRGQEARLRCSPMKGHSHVYWYRQLPEEGLKFMVYLQKENIIDESGMPKERFSAEFPKEGPSILRIQQVVRGDSAAYFCASSPPSGNEKLFFGSGTQLSVL.

This clone was observed once. DNA of the CDR3: TGCGCCAGCAGCGCTCGAGTTGATCACGAAAAACTGTTTTTT. Amino acids: CASSARVDHEKLFF. V usage is TRBV5-1 and J usage is TRBJ1-4; the D is unclear. CDR3 size: 14 residues. Germline values: CDR1 SGHRS, CDR2 YFSETQ. V gave up 4 bases and J gave up 8 bases, with 15 bases separating them.

The chain has TRBV6-6 and TRBJ1-5; the D gene is possibly TRBD1 (6 bases). Germline values: CDR1 MNHNY, CDR2 SVGAGI (reference sequence). The CDR3 contains 14 residues. The V end lost 2 bases, the J end lost 9 bases, and 14 bases lay between the germline ends. The chain's CDR3 is CASSYGGPFGPQHF. CDR3 sequence (DNA): TGTGCCAGCAGTTACGGGGGGCCTTTTGGGCCCCAGCATTTT.

This clone was seen only once. The chain recombines TRBV5-6 with TRBJ2-1; D possibly matches TRBD1 or TRBD2 (5 bases each). The CDR3 loop spans 14 amino acids. In germline, CDR1 is SGHDT, CDR2 YYEEEE. The V end was cut by 4 bases, the J end by 5 bases, with 13 bases between. The CDR3 reads CASSLPGTHNEQFF. For the CDR3, the DNA is TGTGCCAGCAGCCTCCCCGGGACCCACAATGAGCAGTTCTTC. The variable domain in full, completed from reference TRBV5-6 and TRBJ2-1, reads DAGVTQSPTHLIKTRGQQVTLRCSPKSGHDTVSWYQQALGQGPQFIFQYYEEEERQRGNFPDRFSGHQFPNYSSELNVNALLLGDSALYLCASSLPGTHNEQFFGPGTRLTVL.

The chain combines TRBV6-5 with TRBJ1-6, with D tentatively TRBD1 (5 bases). The V and J ends lost 6 bases and 9 bases respectively, with 12 bases between them. Per germline, CDR1 MNHEY and CDR2 SVGAGI. The CDR3 consists of 13 residues. CDR3 protein: CASRGQYGSPLHF. Written as DNA, the CDR3 is TGTGCCAGCAGGGGGCAGTATGGTTCACCCCTCCACTTT.

The chain carries TRBV4-2 and TRBJ1-2; D perhaps matches TRBD1 (6 bases). Trimming shortened V by 4 bases and J by 2 bases, and 14 bases separated the two germline ends. The CDR3 is 15 amino acids. Per the germline V gene, CDR1 is LGHNA and CDR2 is YNFKEQ. For the CDR3, the DNA is TGTGCCAGCAGCCCCCAACAGGGTGAGAACTATGGCTACACCTTC. It yields the protein CASSPQQGENYGYTF.

The chain employs TRBV2 and TRBJ1-6; D gene uncertain. The V end lost 4 bases, the J end lost 7 bases, and 11 bases lay between the germline ends. CDR1 and CDR2 (germline): SNHLY, FYNNEI. The CDR3 contains 14 residues. In DNA form, the CDR3 reads TGTGCCAGCAGTGTGGACGGAAACAATTCACCCCTCCACTTT. This gives the protein CASSVDGNNSPLHF.

The chain uses TRBV7-3 and TRBJ2-1; 10 positions agree with TRBD2. CDR1 and CDR2 (germline): SGHTA, FQGTGA. Trimming removed 5 bases from V and 5 bases from J; junction bases left unmatched: 6. The CDR3 extends over 15 amino acids. CDR3 region: CASSAIAGGHNEQFF. The CDR3 DNA is TGTGCCAGCAGCGCCATAGCGGGGGGCCACAATGAGCAGTTCTTC.